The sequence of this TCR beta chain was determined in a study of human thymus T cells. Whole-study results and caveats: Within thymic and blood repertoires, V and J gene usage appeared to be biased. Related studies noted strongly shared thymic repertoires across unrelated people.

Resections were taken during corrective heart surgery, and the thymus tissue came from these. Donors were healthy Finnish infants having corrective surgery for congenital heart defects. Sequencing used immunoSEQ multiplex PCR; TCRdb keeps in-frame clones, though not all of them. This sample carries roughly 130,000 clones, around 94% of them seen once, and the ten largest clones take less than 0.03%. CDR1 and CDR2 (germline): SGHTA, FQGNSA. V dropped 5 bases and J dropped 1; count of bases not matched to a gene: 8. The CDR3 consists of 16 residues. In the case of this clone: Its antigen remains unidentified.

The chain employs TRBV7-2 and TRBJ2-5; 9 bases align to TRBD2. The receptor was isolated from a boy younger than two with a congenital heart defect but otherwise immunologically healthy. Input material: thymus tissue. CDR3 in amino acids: CASSTPSGASQETQYF. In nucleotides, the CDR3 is TGTGCCAGCAGCACCCCTAGCGGGGCTTCCCAAGAGACCCAGTACTTC.